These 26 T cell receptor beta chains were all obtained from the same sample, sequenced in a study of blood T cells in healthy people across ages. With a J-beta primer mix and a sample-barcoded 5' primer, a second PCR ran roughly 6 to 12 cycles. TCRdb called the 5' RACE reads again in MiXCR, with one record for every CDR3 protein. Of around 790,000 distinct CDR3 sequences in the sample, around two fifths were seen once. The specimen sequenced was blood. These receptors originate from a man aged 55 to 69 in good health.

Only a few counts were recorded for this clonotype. The CDR3: CASSFSGGRDTQYF. For the CDR3, the DNA is TGTGCCAGCAGTTTTAGCGGGGGGCGAGATACGCAGTATTTT. This sequence joins TRBV12-3 or TRBV12-4 and TRBJ2-3; TRBD2 matches 10 bases. This CDR3 comprises 14 residues. Losses at the gene ends were 3 bases for V and 5 bases for J; bases not matched to a gene: 2.

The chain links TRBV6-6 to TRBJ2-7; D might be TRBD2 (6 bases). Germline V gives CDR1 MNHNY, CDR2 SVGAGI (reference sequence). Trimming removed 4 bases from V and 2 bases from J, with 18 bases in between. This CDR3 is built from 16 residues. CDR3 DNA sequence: TGTGCCAGCAGTTGGCCTTCAACTAGCCATCCCTACGAGCAGTACTTC. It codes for CASSWPSTSHPYEQYF.

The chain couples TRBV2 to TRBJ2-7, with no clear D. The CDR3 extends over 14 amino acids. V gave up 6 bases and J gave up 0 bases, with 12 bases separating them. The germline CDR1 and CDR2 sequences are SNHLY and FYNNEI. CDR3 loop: CASSVKPASYEQYF. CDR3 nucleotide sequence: TGTGCCAGCAGCGTCAAACCTGCCTCCTACGAGCAGTACTTC.

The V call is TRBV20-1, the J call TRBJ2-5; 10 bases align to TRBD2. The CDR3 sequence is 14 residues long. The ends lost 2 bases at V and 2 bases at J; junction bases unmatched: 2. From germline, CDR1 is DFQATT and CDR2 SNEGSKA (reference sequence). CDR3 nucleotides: TGCAGTGCTAGATATAGCGGGAGGCAAGAGACCCAGTACTTC. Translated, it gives CSARYSGRQETQYF.

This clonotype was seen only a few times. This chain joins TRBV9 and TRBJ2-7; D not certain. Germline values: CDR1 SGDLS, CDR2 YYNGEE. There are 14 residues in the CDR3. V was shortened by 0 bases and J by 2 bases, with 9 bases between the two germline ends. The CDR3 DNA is TGTGCCAGCAGCGTAGACCGTGAGACCTACGAGCAGTACTTC. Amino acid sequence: CASSVDRETYEQYF. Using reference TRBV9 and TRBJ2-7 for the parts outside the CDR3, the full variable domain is DSGVTQTPKHLITATGQRVTLRCSPRSGDLSVYWYQQSLDQGLQFLIQYYNGEERAKGNILERFSAQQFPDLHSELNLSSLELGDSALYFCASSVDRETYEQYFGPGTRLTVT.

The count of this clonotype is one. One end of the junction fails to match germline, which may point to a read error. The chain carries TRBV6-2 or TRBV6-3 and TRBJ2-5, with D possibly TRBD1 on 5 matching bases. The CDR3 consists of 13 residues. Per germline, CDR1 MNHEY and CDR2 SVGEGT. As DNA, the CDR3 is TGTGCCAGCAGTTACTATGGACAAGGGACCCAGTACTTC. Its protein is CASSYYGQGTQYF.

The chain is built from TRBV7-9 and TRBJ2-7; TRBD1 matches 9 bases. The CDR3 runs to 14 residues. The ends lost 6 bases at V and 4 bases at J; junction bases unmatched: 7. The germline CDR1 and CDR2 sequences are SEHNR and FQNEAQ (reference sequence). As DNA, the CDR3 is TGTGCCAGCAGATCACAGGGGGCAGGGTACGAGCAGTACTTC. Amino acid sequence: CASRSQGAGYEQYF. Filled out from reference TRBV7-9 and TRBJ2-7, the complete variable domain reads DTGVSQNPRHKITKRGQNVTFRCDPISEHNRLYWYRQTLGQGPEFLTYFQNEAQLEKSRLLSDRFSAERPKGSFSTLEIQRTEQGDSAMYLCASRSQGAGYEQYFGPGTRLTVT.

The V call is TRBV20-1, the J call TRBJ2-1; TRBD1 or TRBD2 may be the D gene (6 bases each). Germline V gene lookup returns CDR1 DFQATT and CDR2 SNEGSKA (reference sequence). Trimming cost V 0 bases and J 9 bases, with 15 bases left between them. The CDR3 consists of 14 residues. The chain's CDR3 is CSARDGGPEGEQFF. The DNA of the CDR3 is TGCAGTGCTAGAGACGGGGGCCCCGAGGGTGAGCAGTTCTTC.

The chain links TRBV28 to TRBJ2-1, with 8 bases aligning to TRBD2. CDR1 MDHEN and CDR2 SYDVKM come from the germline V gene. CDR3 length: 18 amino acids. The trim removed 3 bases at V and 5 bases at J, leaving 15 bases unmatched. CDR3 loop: CASSFRLLASGPDNEQFF. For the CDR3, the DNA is TGTGCCAGCAGTTTTAGACTTTTGGCTAGCGGGCCTGACAATGAGCAGTTCTTC.

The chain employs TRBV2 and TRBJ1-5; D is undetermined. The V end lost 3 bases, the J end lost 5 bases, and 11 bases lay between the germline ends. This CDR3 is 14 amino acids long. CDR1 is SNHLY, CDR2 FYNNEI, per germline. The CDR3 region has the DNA TGTGCCAGCAGTGATCGGCTCCCAGATCAGCCCCAGCATTTT. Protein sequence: CASSDRLPDQPQHF.

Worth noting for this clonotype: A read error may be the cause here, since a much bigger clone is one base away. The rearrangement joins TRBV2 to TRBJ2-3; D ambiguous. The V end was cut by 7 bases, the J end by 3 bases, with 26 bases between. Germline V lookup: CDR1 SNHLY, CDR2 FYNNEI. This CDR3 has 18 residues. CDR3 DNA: TGTGCCAGCAAGAACACGGGTTACAGACAAGTGGGAACAGATACGCAGTATTTT. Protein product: CASKNTGYRQVGTDTQYF.

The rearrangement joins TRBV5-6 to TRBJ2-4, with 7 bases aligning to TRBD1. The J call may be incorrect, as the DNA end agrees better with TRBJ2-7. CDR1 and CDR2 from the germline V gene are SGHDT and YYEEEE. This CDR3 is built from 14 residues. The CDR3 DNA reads TGTGCCAGCAGCGTGGGACAGACAAAATACGAGCAGTACTTC. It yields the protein CASSVGQTKYEQYF.

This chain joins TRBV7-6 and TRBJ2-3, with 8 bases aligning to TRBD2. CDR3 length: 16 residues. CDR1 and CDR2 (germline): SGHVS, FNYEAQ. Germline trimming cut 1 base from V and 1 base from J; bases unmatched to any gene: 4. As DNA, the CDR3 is TGTGCCAGCAGCTTAGGACGGCGGGGGGGCACAGATACGCAGTATTTT. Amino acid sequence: CASSLGRRGGTDTQYF.

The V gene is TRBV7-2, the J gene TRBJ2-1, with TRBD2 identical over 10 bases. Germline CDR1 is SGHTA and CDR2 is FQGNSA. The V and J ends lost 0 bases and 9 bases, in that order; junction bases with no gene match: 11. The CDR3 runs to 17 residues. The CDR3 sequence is CASSLASSGGAYSEQFF. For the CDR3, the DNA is TGTGCCAGCAGCTTAGCGTCGAGCGGGGGGGCCTATAGTGAGCAGTTCTTC. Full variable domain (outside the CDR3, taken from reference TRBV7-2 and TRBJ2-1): GAGVSQSPSNKVTEKGKDVELRCDPISGHTALYWYRQSLGQGLEFLIYFQGNSAPDKSGLPSDRFSAERTGGSVSTLTIQRTQQEDSAVYLCASSLASSGGAYSEQFFGPGTRLTVL.

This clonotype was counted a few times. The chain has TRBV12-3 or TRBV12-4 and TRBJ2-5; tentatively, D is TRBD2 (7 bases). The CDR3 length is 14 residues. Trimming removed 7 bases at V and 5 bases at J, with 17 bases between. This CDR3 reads CASTRGGAWETQYF. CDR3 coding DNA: TGTGCCAGCACCCGAGGGGGGGCTTGGGAGACCCAGTACTTC.

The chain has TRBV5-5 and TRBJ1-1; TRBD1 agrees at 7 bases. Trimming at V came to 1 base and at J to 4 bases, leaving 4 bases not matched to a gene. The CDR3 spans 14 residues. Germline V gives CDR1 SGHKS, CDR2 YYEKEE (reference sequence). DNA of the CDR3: TGTGCCAGCAGCTTGACAGGGGAACGCACTGAAGCTTTCTTT. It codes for CASSLTGERTEAFF. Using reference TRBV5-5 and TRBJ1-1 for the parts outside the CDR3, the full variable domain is DAGVTQSPTHLIKTRGQQVTLRCSPISGHKSVSWYQQVLGQGPQFIFQYYEKEERGRGNFPDRFSARQFPNYSSELNVNALLLGDSALYLCASSLTGERTEAFFGQGTRLTVV.

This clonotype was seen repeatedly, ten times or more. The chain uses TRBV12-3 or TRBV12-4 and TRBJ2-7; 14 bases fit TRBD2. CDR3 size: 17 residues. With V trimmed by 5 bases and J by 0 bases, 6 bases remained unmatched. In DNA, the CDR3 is TGTGCCAGCAGTCCCACCGGGACTAGCGGGGGCTCCTACGAGCAGTACTTC. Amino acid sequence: CASSPTGTSGGSYEQYF.

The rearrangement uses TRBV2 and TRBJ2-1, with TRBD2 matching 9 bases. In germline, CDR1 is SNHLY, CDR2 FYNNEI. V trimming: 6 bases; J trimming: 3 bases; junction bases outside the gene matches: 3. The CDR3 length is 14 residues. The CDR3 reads CASRSGGNYNEQFF. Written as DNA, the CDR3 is TGTGCCAGCAGGAGCGGGGGGAACTACAATGAGCAGTTCTTC.

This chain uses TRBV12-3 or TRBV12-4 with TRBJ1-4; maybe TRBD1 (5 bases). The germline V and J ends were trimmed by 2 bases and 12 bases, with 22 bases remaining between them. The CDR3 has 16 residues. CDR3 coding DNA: TGTGCCAGCAGTTTACTCTTCAGGGCCGGAAAAGATGAACTGTTTTTT. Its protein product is CASSLLFRAGKDELFF.

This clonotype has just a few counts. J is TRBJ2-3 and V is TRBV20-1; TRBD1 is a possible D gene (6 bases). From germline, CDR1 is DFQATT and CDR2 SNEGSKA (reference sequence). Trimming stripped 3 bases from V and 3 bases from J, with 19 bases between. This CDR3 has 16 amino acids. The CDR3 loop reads CSASGSGVARTDTQYF. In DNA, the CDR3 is TGCAGTGCTAGTGGGTCAGGGGTAGCGAGGACAGATACGCAGTATTTT.

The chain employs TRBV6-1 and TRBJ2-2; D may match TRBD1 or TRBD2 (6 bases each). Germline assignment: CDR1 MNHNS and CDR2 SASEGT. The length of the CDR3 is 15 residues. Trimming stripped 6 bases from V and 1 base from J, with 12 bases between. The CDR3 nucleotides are TGTGCCAGCAGACGACAGGAGGGGAACACCGGGGAGCTGTTTTTT. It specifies CASRRQEGNTGELFF.

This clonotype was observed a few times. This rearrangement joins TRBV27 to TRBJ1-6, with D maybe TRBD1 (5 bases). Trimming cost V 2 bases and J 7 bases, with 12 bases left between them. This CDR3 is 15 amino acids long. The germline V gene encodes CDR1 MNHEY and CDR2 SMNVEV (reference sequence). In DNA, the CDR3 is TGTGCCAGCAGTTTAGAGGGTGGGGGGAATTCACCCCTCCACTTT. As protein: CASSLEGGGNSPLHF.

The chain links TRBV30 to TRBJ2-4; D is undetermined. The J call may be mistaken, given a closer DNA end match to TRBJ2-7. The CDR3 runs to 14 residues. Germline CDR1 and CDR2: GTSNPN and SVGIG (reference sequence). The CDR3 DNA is TGTGCCTGGAAGCGCGGACCAGGAAAGTACGAGCAGTACTTC. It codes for CAWKRGPGKYEQYF.

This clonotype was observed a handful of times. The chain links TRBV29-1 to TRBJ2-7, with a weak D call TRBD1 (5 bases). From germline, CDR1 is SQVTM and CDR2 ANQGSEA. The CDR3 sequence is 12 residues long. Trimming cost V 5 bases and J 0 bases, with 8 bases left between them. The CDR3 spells CSVRQGSYEQYF. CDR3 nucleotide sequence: TGCAGCGTTCGGCAGGGCTCCTACGAGCAGTACTTC.

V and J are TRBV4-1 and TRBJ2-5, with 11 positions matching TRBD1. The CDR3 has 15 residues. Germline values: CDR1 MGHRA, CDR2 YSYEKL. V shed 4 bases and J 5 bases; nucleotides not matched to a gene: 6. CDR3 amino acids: CASSRGTGGMETQYF. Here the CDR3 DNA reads TGCGCCAGCAGCCGAGGGACAGGGGGAATGGAGACCCAGTACTTC.

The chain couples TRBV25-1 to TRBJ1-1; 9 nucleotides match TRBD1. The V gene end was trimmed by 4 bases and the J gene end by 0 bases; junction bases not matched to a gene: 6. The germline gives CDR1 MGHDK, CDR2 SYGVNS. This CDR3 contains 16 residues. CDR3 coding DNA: TGTGCCAGCAGTGTTCGGACAGGGGCTCTGAACACTGAAGCTTTCTTT. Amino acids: CASSVRTGALNTEAFF.